This TCR beta chain was observed in a study of blood T cell repertoires in COVID-19. Germline trimming cut 2 bases from V and 13 bases from J; bases unmatched to any gene: 12. The CDR3 covers 16 residues. From germline, CDR1 is KGHDR and CDR2 SFDVKD. Original analysis: Amplifying reference gene primers gave estimates of nucleated cell counts. Some clones are missing from TCRdb's copy, which holds only in-frame ones; the method was immunoSEQ multiplex PCR. The D gene and trimming were derived from the DNA, and the V and J assignments and clone size from that table. The sample shows 150,000 to 200,000 clones, approximately 86% of them seen only once.

The sequence was collected from a man between 60 and 75 years old with COVID-19, enrolled during active disease. The gene calls are TRBV24-1 and TRBJ2-1; 11 bases are a match to TRBD2. The sample consisted of peripheral blood. The CDR3 nucleotides are TGTGCCACCAGTGATTCAAAAAAACGACTAGCGGGATTACAGTTCTTC. Protein product: CATSDSKKRLAGLQFF.